The clone carrying this T cell receptor beta chain was seen repeatedly, ten times or more. As yet, its antigen is unknown. These data belong to a study of T cells after yellow fever vaccination. Study outcomes and limitations: Abundant clonotypes from the bulk population could get into FACS-sorted repertoires as contaminants.

The CDR3 is 13 amino acids. CDR1 is MNHEY and CDR2 is SVGAGI in the germline V gene. V was pared by 0 bases and J by 4 bases, with 6 bases between. TCRdb called the 5' RACE reads again in MiXCR, with one record for every CDR3 protein. Here the sample spans 100,000 to 150,000 distinct CDR3 sequences, 7.4% being singletons. This sample comprised CD4+ T cells sorted from PBMCs, obtained around 10 days after the first yellow fever vaccination. This TCR was sampled from a man aged 18 to 30 who received the YFV17D yellow fever vaccine. The V call is TRBV6-5, the J call TRBJ1-2, with unresolved D. CDR3 bases: TGTGCCAGCAGTTACTCCGGCCCCTATGGCTACACCTTC. Encoded protein: CASSYSGPYGYTF.